Below are 15 T cell receptor beta chains sequenced from a single sample in a study of blood T cell repertoires in COVID-19. TCRdb's table, derived via immunoSEQ multiplex PCR, lists solely in-frame clones and lacks some. The sample holds tens of thousands of clones; 90% to 95% are singletons and the top ten take around 4%. Sequencing was done on a sample of peripheral blood. The receptors originated from a human donor with active COVID-19. The donor label of this sample is uncertain.

Only one count was recorded for this clone. The chain links TRBV7-9 to TRBJ2-1, with a possible D match to TRBD1 (6 bases). V dropped 1 base and J dropped 4 bases, with 14 bases sitting between them. Germline V gene lookup returns CDR1 SEHNR and CDR2 FQNEAQ (reference sequence). The CDR3 covers 16 residues. The CDR3 protein is CASSLEGHRTYNEQFF. The CDR3 DNA sequence: TGTGCCAGCAGCTTAGAGGGACACCGAACTTACAATGAGCAGTTCTTC.

The genes are TRBV5-1 and TRBJ1-1; TRBD1 is a possible D gene (6 bases). The germline V gene has CDR1 SGHRS and CDR2 YFSETQ. V lost 0 bases, J lost 14 bases, and 20 bases lay in between. CDR3 length: 14 amino acids. CDR3 coding DNA: TGCGCCAGCAGCTTGGCTACAGGGAGTCAATTCTGGTTCTTT. Translating gives CASSLATGSQFWFF.

This clone was counted a few times. The CDR3 coding sequence is TGTGCCAGCAATCCTAATTCGGGGAAGGCGCAGTATTTT. Translating gives CASNPNSGKAQYF. The rearrangement uses TRBV12-3 or TRBV12-4 and TRBJ2-3; maybe TRBD2 (5 bases). The CDR3 sequence is 13 residues long. With 7 bases removed from V and 10 bases from J, the gap between germline ends came to 18 bases.

This chain connects TRBV19 to TRBJ2-7, with 9 bases aligning to TRBD2. The CDR3 totals 15 residues. The V and J ends lost 2 bases and 4 bases, in that order; junction bases with no gene match: 6. Germline V gives CDR1 LNHDA, CDR2 SQIVND (reference sequence). This CDR3 reads CASSILAGPLYEQYF. The DNA for the CDR3 is TGTGCCAGTAGTATACTAGCGGGACCCCTTTACGAGCAGTACTTC. Combining the CDR3 with reference TRBV19 and TRBJ2-7 gives the whole variable domain DGGITQSPKYLFRKEGQNVTLSCEQNLNHDAMYWYRQDPGQGLRLIYYSQIVNDFQKGDIAEGYSVSREKKESFPLTVTSAQKNPTAFYLCASSILAGPLYEQYFGPGTRLTVT.

This chain connects TRBV7-9 to TRBJ1-6, with D unclear. From germline, CDR1 is SEHNR and CDR2 FQNEAQ (reference sequence). V was clipped by 5 bases and J by 7 bases, with 3 bases between them. The CDR3 contains 11 residues. CDR3 region: CASSLNSPLHF. CDR3 in DNA: TGTGCCAGCAGCCTCAATTCACCCCTCCACTTT.

V and J are TRBV9 and TRBJ1-6, with TRBD1 matching over 7 bases. The V and J ends lost 0 bases and 9 bases, in that order; junction bases with no gene match: 3. This CDR3 contains 14 residues. Germline values: CDR1 SGDLS, CDR2 YYNGEE. CDR3 sequence: CASSVGDSRSPLHF. In nucleotides, the CDR3 is TGTGCCAGCAGCGTAGGGGACAGCCGTTCACCCCTCCACTTT.

The rearrangement links TRBV19 to TRBJ2-3, with TRBD1 identical over 7 bases. CDR1 and CDR2 (germline): LNHDA, SQIVND (reference sequence). The CDR3 covers 15 residues. J was trimmed by 1 base and V by 4 bases; bases with no gene match: 5. The CDR3 sequence is CASSRRTGRTDTQYF. For the CDR3, the DNA is TGTGCCAGTAGTAGGAGGACAGGCCGCACAGATACGCAGTATTTT.

The V call is TRBV10-3, the J call TRBJ2-1, with 11 bases that match TRBD2. The CDR3 is 15 amino acids. Germline V gene data show CDR1 as ENHRY and CDR2 as SYGVKD. The junction had 7 bases not matched to a gene; V was cut back by 3 bases and J by 9 bases. The CDR3 DNA follows: TGTGCCATCAGTGATCTAGCGGGGGGAGTAGGTGAGCAGTTCTTC. This translates into CAISDLAGGVGEQFF.

The rearrangement links TRBV3-1 (or the pseudogene TRBV3-2) to TRBJ2-7, with 8 bases identical to TRBD2. V dropped 4 bases and J dropped 3; count of bases not matched to a gene: 2. CDR1 is LGHDT, CDR2 YNNKEL, per germline (reference sequence). There are 13 residues in the CDR3. For the CDR3, the DNA is TGTGCCAGCAGCCGCCGGGGGGGCTACGAGCAGTACTTC. Translation: CASSRRGGYEQYF.

The chain links TRBV5-1 to TRBJ2-7, with 7 bases identical to TRBD1. V was pared by 0 bases and J by 1 base, with 4 bases of the junction left unmatched. The CDR3 is 15 residues long. Germline V CDR1 and CDR2: SGHRS, YFSETQ. CDR3 coding DNA: TGCGCCAGCAGCTTGGTAGGGGGCGCGTCCTACGAGCAGTACTTC. Amino acid sequence: CASSLVGGASYEQYF.

The chain carries TRBV6-5 and TRBJ1-2, with D possibly matching TRBD1 (6 bases). Trimming cost V 8 bases and J 4 bases, with 8 bases left between them. There are 11 residues in the CDR3. The germline gives CDR1 MNHEY, CDR2 SVGAGI. CDR3: CASDRLYGYTF. The CDR3 DNA is TGTGCCAGCGACAGGCTCTATGGCTACACCTTC.

This chain uses TRBV5-1 with TRBJ2-3, with D perhaps matching TRBD1 (5 bases). This CDR3 contains 13 residues. Trimming cost V 1 base and J 4 bases, with 7 bases left between them. Looked up from germline, CDR1 is SGHRS and CDR2 is YFSETQ. The CDR3 nucleotides are TGCGCCAGCAGCTTGTTGGGGCCAGATACGCAGTATTTT. This sequence encodes CASSLLGPDTQYF.

The chain uses TRBV12-5 and TRBJ2-7; 11 bases are a match to TRBD2. CDR3 length equals 13 residues. Germline V gene sequence: CDR1 LGHNT, CDR2 FRNRAP. With V trimmed by 6 bases and J by 3 bases, 1 base remained unmatched. The CDR3 loop reads CASGLAGGYEQYF. In DNA, the CDR3 is TGTGCTAGTGGCCTAGCGGGAGGCTACGAGCAGTACTTC.

The chain employs TRBV5-1 and TRBJ2-7, with 11 bases that match TRBD1. V dropped 2 bases and J dropped 2; count of bases not matched to a gene: 3. The germline CDR1 and CDR2 sequences are SGHRS and YFSETQ. The CDR3 loop spans 15 amino acids. The CDR3 coding sequence is TGCGCCAGCAGCTTCGGACAGGGGGCTGCCTACGAGCAGTACTTC. Protein: CASSFGQGAAYEQYF.

The rearrangement joins TRBV5-4 to TRBJ2-5, with a tentative D call TRBD2 (6 bases). The ends were cut back, 4 bases at V and 4 bases at J, with 14 bases in the middle. Germline V lookup: CDR1 SGHNT, CDR2 YYREEE (reference sequence). The CDR3 spans 14 residues. CDR3 amino acids: CASSIRDSLETQYF. CDR3 DNA sequence: TGTGCCAGCAGCATACGGGACTCTCTAGAGACCCAGTACTTC. Full variable domain (rest looked up from reference TRBV5-4 and TRBJ2-5): ETGVTQSPTHLIKTRGQQVTLRCSSQSGHNTVSWYQQALGQGPQFIFQYYREEENGRGNFPPRFSGLQFPNYSSELNVNALELDDSALYLCASSIRDSLETQYFGPGTRLLVL.